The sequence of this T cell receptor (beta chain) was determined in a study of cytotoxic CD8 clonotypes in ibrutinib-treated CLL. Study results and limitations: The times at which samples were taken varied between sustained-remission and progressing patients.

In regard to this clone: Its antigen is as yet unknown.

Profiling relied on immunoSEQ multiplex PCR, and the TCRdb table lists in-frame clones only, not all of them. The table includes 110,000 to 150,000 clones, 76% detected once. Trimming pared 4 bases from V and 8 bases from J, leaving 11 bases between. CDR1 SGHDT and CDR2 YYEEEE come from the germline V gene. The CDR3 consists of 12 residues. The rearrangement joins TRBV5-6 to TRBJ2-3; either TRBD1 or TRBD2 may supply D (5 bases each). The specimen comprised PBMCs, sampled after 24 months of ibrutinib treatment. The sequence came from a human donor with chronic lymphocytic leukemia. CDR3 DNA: TGTGCCAGCAGCCCGGGACCATCTACGCAGTATTTT. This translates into CASSPGPSTQYF.